One T cell receptor beta chain is described in this entry. The data stem from a study of shared clonotypes between healthy human individuals. Assay used: immunoSEQ multiplex PCR; TCRdb lists only in-frame clones, some missing. The data contain roughly 1,100,000 clones, roughly 80% of them singletons. Germline CDR1 and CDR2: SQVTM and ANQGSEA. V was pared by 3 bases and J by 2 bases, with 7 bases of the junction left unmatched. The CDR3 is 14 residues long. The origin of this receptor is a man aged 18 to 29 in good health. The sequenced material came from memory CD4+ T cells sorted from blood. The subset: CD45RA-negative fraction. V and J are TRBV29-1 and TRBJ2-7, with TRBD2 matching 7 bases. The CDR3 DNA reads TGCAGCGTTGAGACTAGCCATAAACCCTACGAGCAGTACTTC. Its protein product is CSVETSHKPYEQYF.